This record concerns one T cell receptor beta chain sequence. This record comes from a study of radiotherapy plus CTLA-4 blockade in lung cancer. TCRdb keeps only in-frame clones here, not all; method: immunoSEQ multiplex PCR. The data show roughly 66,000 clones, about four fifths seen once. Germline lookup yields CDR1 SGHNT and CDR2 YYREEE (reference sequence). With V trimmed by 4 bases and J by 9 bases, 13 bases remained unmatched. The CDR3 totals 16 residues. The V gene is TRBV5-4, the J gene TRBJ1-6; the match to TRBD1 covers 7 bases. Sample: peripheral blood, taken from a patient treated with radiotherapy plus ipilimumab. This sequence was found in a human donor with non-small cell lung cancer who had a partial response to radiotherapy plus ipilimumab. The CDR3 region is CASSVDRALDVSPLHF. As DNA, the CDR3 is TGTGCCAGCAGCGTTGACAGGGCGCTTGATGTTTCACCCCTCCACTTT.